The next 26 T cell receptor beta chains were all read from a single sample in a study of cytomegalovirus exposure and HLA in healthy donors. PCR amplification relied on 60 Vbeta primers (plus 13 Jbeta primers). Assay used: immunoSEQ multiplex PCR; TCRdb lists only in-frame clones, some missing. The table shows about 160,000 clones, with about 82% occurring only once. Input material: PBMCs. All receptors come from a woman between 18 and 29 years old in good health and CMV-seronegative.

As regards this clone: Sequence at one end of the junction differs from germline and may be a read error. The gene calls are TRBV7-9 and TRBJ2-1, with 12 bases matching TRBD2. Germline V gene data show CDR1 as SEHNR and CDR2 as FQNEAQ (reference sequence). The CDR3 is 17 residues long. CDR3 sequence: CSSSPSGRDEGYNEQFF. As DNA, the CDR3 is TGTTCCAGCAGCCCTAGCGGGAGGGATGAGGGATACAATGAGCAGTTCTTC.

This clone was detected a few times. The chain combines TRBV5-6 with TRBJ2-1; 9 bases are shared with TRBD2. CDR1 and CDR2 (germline): SGHDT, YYEEEE. V dropped 0 bases and J dropped 4; count of bases not matched to a gene: 11. This CDR3 has 18 residues. This CDR3 reads CASSLVVLAGELYNEQFF. The CDR3 DNA is TGTGCCAGCAGCTTGGTTGTATTAGCGGGAGAGCTTTACAATGAGCAGTTCTTC. The complete variable domain, with remaining parts taken from reference TRBV5-6 and TRBJ2-1, reads DAGVTQSPTHLIKTRGQQVTLRCSPKSGHDTVSWYQQALGQGPQFIFQYYEEEERQRGNFPDRFSGHQFPNYSSELNVNALLLGDSALYLCASSLVVLAGELYNEQFFGPGTRLTVL.

CDR3: CASRGGEWNTEAFF. The DNA of the CDR3 is TGTGCCAGCAGAGGCGGGGAATGGAACACTGAAGCTTTCTTT. The rearrangement joins TRBV6-5 to TRBJ1-1, with unresolved D. With 6 bases removed from V and 1 base from J, the gap between germline ends came to 12 bases. The germline CDR1 and CDR2 sequences are MNHEY and SVGAGI. The length of the CDR3 is 14 residues.

In regard to this clone: This sample also contains other DNA sequences that code for the same CDR3. The gene calls are TRBV5-1 and TRBJ2-3, with D possibly matching TRBD2 (6 bases). V was shortened by 0 bases and J by 0 bases, with 11 bases between the two germline ends. The CDR3 consists of 16 residues. CDR1 and CDR2 (germline): SGHRS, YFSETQ. CDR3 nucleotide sequence: TGCGCCAGCAGCTTGGGTTCTAGCGCTAGCACAGATACGCAGTATTTT. This sequence encodes CASSLGSSASTDTQYF.

J is TRBJ1-4 and V is TRBV6-5, with D uncertain. With 0 bases removed from V and 7 bases from J, the gap between germline ends came to 12 bases. Germline lookup yields CDR1 MNHEY and CDR2 SVGAGI. The length of the CDR3 is 15 residues. The CDR3 here is CASSYSRGSGEKLFF. The CDR3 region has the DNA TGTGCCAGCAGTTACTCGAGAGGGTCGGGTGAAAAACTGTTTTTT.

The chain has TRBV6-5 and TRBJ2-7, with 9 bases lining up with TRBD1. The CDR3 has 15 residues. Germline assignment: CDR1 MNHEY and CDR2 SVGAGI. V dropped 4 bases and J dropped 3; count of bases not matched to a gene: 7. The CDR3 DNA reads TGTGCCAGCAGTTTCAGGGACAGGGCTAGCTACGAGCAGTACTTC. This translates into CASSFRDRASYEQYF.

The rearrangement joins TRBV7-8 to TRBJ2-7, with D possibly TRBD1 on 5 matching bases. The CDR3 runs to 14 residues. V was pared by 1 base and J by 0 bases, with 7 bases between. Germline values: CDR1 SGHVS, CDR2 FQNEAQ. CDR3 DNA: TGTGCCAGCAGCTTAGACAGGAGCTCCTACGAGCAGTACTTC. This encodes CASSLDRSSYEQYF.

This clone has only one observation. The rearrangement links TRBV7-9 to TRBJ2-1, with 8 bases lining up with TRBD1. V lost 5 bases and J lost 1; bases outside the gene matches: 7. CDR1 and CDR2 from the germline V gene are SEHNR and FQNEAQ (reference sequence). The CDR3 sequence is 16 residues long. The chain's CDR3 is CASSGRTGRSYNEQFF. CDR3 bases: TGTGCCAGCAGCGGACGGACAGGGAGGTCCTACAATGAGCAGTTCTTC.

V gene TRBV7-6 combines with J gene TRBJ2-7, with D perhaps matching TRBD1 (5 bases). The V gene lost 2 bases and the J gene lost 3 bases, with 5 bases spanning the gap. Germline CDR1 reads SGHVS; CDR2 reads FNYEAQ. The CDR3 totals 12 residues. The CDR3 spells CASSLTGYEQYF. CDR3 nucleotides: TGTGCCAGCAGCTTAACAGGCTACGAGCAGTACTTC. The variable domain in full, with the rest retrieved from reference TRBV7-6 and TRBJ2-7, is GAGVSQSPRYKVTKRGQDVALRCDPISGHVSLYWYRQALGQGPEFLTYFNYEAQQDKSGLPNDRFSAERPEGSISTLTIQRTEQRDSAMYRCASSLTGYEQYFGPGTRLTVT.

This chain joins TRBV7-3 and TRBJ2-1, with 7 bases lining up with TRBD2. Per germline, CDR1 SGHTA and CDR2 FQGTGA. With V trimmed by 1 base and J by 6 bases, 6 bases remained unmatched. There are 15 residues in the CDR3. CDR3 sequence reads: CASSLMREPFNEQFF. CDR3 bases: TGTGCCAGCAGCTTAATGCGGGAGCCCTTCAATGAGCAGTTCTTC.

This clone was detected once. The chain uses TRBV19 and TRBJ1-4, with D maybe TRBD1 (6 bases). This CDR3 has 15 residues. In germline, CDR1 is LNHDA, CDR2 SQIVND (reference sequence). V shed 1 base and J shed 3 bases, with 9 bases lying between them. CDR3 in amino acids: CASSIGAGANEKLFF. The CDR3 DNA follows: TGTGCCAGTAGTATAGGGGCAGGGGCTAATGAAAAACTGTTTTTT.

This clone was seen a few times. This chain joins TRBV19 and TRBJ2-2; TRBD2 might be the D (7 bases). The CDR3 has 16 residues. V lost 6 bases, J lost 2 bases, and 16 bases lay in between. Germline V gene sequence: CDR1 LNHDA, CDR2 SQIVND (reference sequence). CDR3 residues: CASRDWTAGNTGELFF. The CDR3 region has the DNA TGTGCCAGTAGGGACTGGACAGCGGGAAACACCGGGGAGCTGTTTTTT.

The rearrangement links TRBV4-2 to TRBJ1-2; TRBD1 matches 8 bases. Per germline, CDR1 LGHNA and CDR2 YNFKEQ. The length of the CDR3 is 15 residues. V gave up 0 bases and J gave up 5 bases; unmatched junction bases: 5. CDR3 amino acids: CASSQDKDRAYGYTF. The CDR3 nucleotides read TGTGCCAGCAGCCAAGATAAGGACAGGGCTTATGGCTACACCTTC.

Only one count was recorded for this clone. V usage is TRBV4-1 and J usage is TRBJ2-5; 8 nucleotides match TRBD1. The germline gives CDR1 MGHRA, CDR2 YSYEKL. The CDR3 length is 15 residues. The J segment lost 9 bases and the V segment lost 1 base, leaving 10 bases of the junction unmatched. The CDR3 nucleotides are TGCGCCAGCAGCCAAGTACCGGACAGGGTCTGCGCCCAGTACTTC. Protein: CASSQVPDRVCAQYF.

This chain connects TRBV29-1 to TRBJ2-7, with D maybe TRBD2 (5 bases). The V gene lost 5 bases and the J gene lost 3 bases, with 11 bases spanning the gap. The CDR3 totals 12 residues. The germline gives CDR1 SQVTM, CDR2 ANQGSEA. CDR3 sequence reads: CSVPGSGYEQYF. The DNA of the CDR3 is TGCAGCGTTCCCGGCAGCGGCTACGAGCAGTACTTC.

The genes are TRBV7-8 and TRBJ2-6, with TRBD2 matching 7 bases. The CDR3 runs 17 residues. From germline, CDR1 is SGHVS and CDR2 FQNEAQ. With V trimmed by 4 bases and J by 0 bases, 6 bases remained unmatched. The CDR3 here is CASSWELAGSGANVLTF. Written as DNA, the CDR3 is TGTGCCAGCAGCTGGGAATTAGCGGGCTCTGGGGCCAACGTCCTGACTTTC.

The chain joins TRBV6-6 to TRBJ2-1; D possibly corresponds to TRBD1 (6 bases). Germline CDR1 and CDR2: MNHNY and SVGAGI (reference sequence). V lost 3 bases, J lost 2 bases, and 8 bases lay in between. CDR3 length equals 14 residues. CDR3 coding DNA: TGTGCCAGCAGTTATGGGACAACCTACAATGAGCAGTTCTTC. It encodes CASSYGTTYNEQFF.

The chain employs TRBV5-1 and TRBJ2-7; TRBD1 is a possible D gene (6 bases). The V gene's germline CDR1 is SGHRS and CDR2 YFSETQ. V was clipped by 4 bases and J by 3 bases, with 17 bases between them. The CDR3 covers 15 residues. CDR3 protein: CASSPLGGPFYEQYF. The CDR3 bases are TGCGCCAGCAGCCCTCTAGGGGGACCCTTCTACGAGCAGTACTTC.

This chain joins TRBV28 and TRBJ2-1, with 9 bases matching TRBD2. Germline V gene lookup returns CDR1 MDHEN and CDR2 SYDVKM. The CDR3 sequence is 12 residues long. J was trimmed by 12 bases and V by 3 bases; bases with no gene match: 3. The CDR3 DNA reads as TGTGCCAGCAGTTTTAGCGGGGGCGCGCAGTTCTTC. Translating it yields CASSFSGGAQFF.

This clone was seen only once. This rearrangement joins TRBV2 to TRBJ2-2; D might be TRBD1 (5 bases). Trimming removed 7 bases from V and 8 bases from J, with 14 bases in between. CDR3 length: 13 amino acids. The germline CDR1 and CDR2 sequences are SNHLY and FYNNEI. The CDR3 nucleotides read TGTGCCAGCACCGCAGGGTTAGGGGGGGAGCTGTTTTTT. Amino acids: CASTAGLGGELFF.

This chain joins TRBV19 and TRBJ2-7, with 14 bases matching TRBD2. V lost 5 bases and J lost 0; bases outside the gene matches: 3. Germline V gene sequence: CDR1 LNHDA, CDR2 SQIVND (reference sequence). CDR3 size: 16 residues. CDR3 loop: CASSVGLAGGSYEQYF. CDR3 nucleotide sequence: TGTGCCAGTAGTGTCGGACTAGCGGGAGGCTCCTACGAGCAGTACTTC.

The chain recombines TRBV7-6 with TRBJ2-2; weak D call: TRBD1 (6 bases). Germline V lookup: CDR1 SGHVS, CDR2 FNYEAQ. The CDR3 sequence is 15 residues long. The ends were cut back, 5 bases at V and 5 bases at J, with 15 bases in the middle. CDR3 amino acids: CASSPGSGVTGELFF. CDR3 bases: TGTGCCAGCAGCCCAGGATCAGGGGTAACCGGGGAGCTGTTTTTT. Combining the CDR3 with reference TRBV7-6 and TRBJ2-2 gives the whole variable domain GAGVSQSPRYKVTKRGQDVALRCDPISGHVSLYWYRQALGQGPEFLTYFNYEAQQDKSGLPNDRFSAERPEGSISTLTIQRTEQRDSAMYRCASSPGSGVTGELFFGEGSRLTVL.

The CDR3 here is CASSLSRDGDEQYF. The CDR3, as DNA: TGTGCCAGCAGTTTATCGCGGGACGGGGACGAGCAGTACTTC. This chain links TRBV27 with TRBJ2-7, with D maybe TRBD2 (6 bases). Germline lookup yields CDR1 MNHEY and CDR2 SMNVEV (reference sequence). The CDR3 consists of 14 residues. V dropped 0 bases and J dropped 5 bases, with 11 bases sitting between them.

This clone has only one observation. In nucleotides, the CDR3 is TGTGCCAGCAGCTCACTCCGGGGCCAGGGGATGAGGGATGAGCAGTTCTTC. It encodes CASSSLRGQGMRDEQFF. The genes are TRBV7-9 and TRBJ2-1; maybe TRBD1 (6 bases). The germline V gene encodes CDR1 SEHNR and CDR2 FQNEAQ (reference sequence). V lost 4 bases and J 8 bases, leaving 24 bases between the germline ends. The CDR3 runs 17 residues.

The rearrangement joins TRBV20-1 to TRBJ1-2, with D possibly being TRBD1 (6 bases). The ends were cut back, 4 bases at V and 7 bases at J, with 10 bases in the middle. CDR1 is DFQATT and CDR2 is SNEGSKA in the germline V gene (reference sequence). The CDR3 sequence is 11 residues long. The CDR3 DNA sequence: TGCAGTGCTATTGTAGGGGGTGGCTACACCTTC. It specifies CSAIVGGGYTF.

The chain couples TRBV7-2 to TRBJ2-3; TRBD2 aligns across 10 bases. The J segment lost 5 bases and the V segment lost 5 bases, leaving 7 bases of the junction unmatched. The CDR3 extends over 15 amino acids. The germline gives CDR1 SGHTA, CDR2 FQGNSA. CDR3 residues: CASSVLAGDVDTQYF. DNA for the CDR3: TGTGCCAGCAGCGTCCTAGCGGGAGACGTAGATACGCAGTATTTT.